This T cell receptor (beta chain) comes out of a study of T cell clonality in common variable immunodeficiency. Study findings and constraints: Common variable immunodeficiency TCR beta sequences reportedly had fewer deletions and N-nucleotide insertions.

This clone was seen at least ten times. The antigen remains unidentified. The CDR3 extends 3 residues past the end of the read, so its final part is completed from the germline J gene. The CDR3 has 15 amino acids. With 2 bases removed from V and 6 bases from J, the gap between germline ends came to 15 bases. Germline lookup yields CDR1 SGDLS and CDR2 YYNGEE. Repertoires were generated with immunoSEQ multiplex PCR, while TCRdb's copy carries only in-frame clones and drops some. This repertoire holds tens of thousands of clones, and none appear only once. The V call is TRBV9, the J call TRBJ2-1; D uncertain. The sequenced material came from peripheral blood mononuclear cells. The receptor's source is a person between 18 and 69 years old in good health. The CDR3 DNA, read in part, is TGTGCCAGCAGCGTGAGCCTTATGTATCTCAATGAG. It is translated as CASSVSLMYLNE. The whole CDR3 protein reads CASSVSLMYLNEQFF.